This T cell receptor (beta chain) was obtained from a study of T cell responses to AZD1222 COVID-19 vaccine. Study-level points and caveats: Variant regions that are unmutated are reportedly the target of nearly half of spike-specific TCRs. Spike was spanned by vaccine-associated CD4 TCRs, which were dominant at 160-218 and 743-854. Spike-specific TCRs gained breadth and depth after people received two AZD1222 doses. Most donors were white British and more were female, and clonal diversity was possibly underestimated.

Trimming cost V 2 bases and J 7 bases, with 12 bases left between them. From germline, CDR1 is KGHSH and CDR2 LQKENI. This CDR3 comprises 14 residues. Sequencing used immunoSEQ multiplex PCR; TCRdb keeps in-frame clones, though not all of them. The sample carries roughly 70,000 clones, around 79% recorded once. About this clone: Its antigen is currently unknown.

The rearrangement uses TRBV18 and TRBJ2-1, with D possibly matching TRBD2 (6 bases). The sample consisted of peripheral blood, taken on day 0 of MenACWY control vaccination. This clonotype originated in an adult in good health. CDR3 nucleotides: TGTGCCAGCTCACCAGGAAATGCGGGGAATGAGCAGTTCTTC. Its protein product is CASSPGNAGNEQFF.